Presented here are 14 T cell receptor beta chains from one specimen sequenced in a study of tumor-infiltrating lymphocytes in primary liver carcinoma. Researchers drew blood RNA from unsorted whole blood and extracted germline DNA as well. Total RNA amounting to roughly 450 ng was the source from which TCR beta cDNA was made with a constant-region primer. Libraries of TCR beta came from three nested multiplex PCR rounds with slightly modified ARM-PCR. Researchers ran the first two PCR rounds for roughly 11 cycles each with TRBV1-TRBV30 forward primers and a C-beta reverse primer. TCRdb reprocessed the multiplex PCR reads via MiXCR and lists one record per CDR3 protein. This sample has fewer than 350,000 distinct CDR3 sequences; more than 55% occur once, and the top ten carry roughly 8.6%. Sequenced material: peripheral blood. These TCRs come from a middle-aged man with primary liver carcinoma and hepatitis B virus infection.

With respect to this clonotype: This may come from a read error, since a much larger clone is one base off. As DNA, the CDR3 is TGTGCCAGCAGTCGCGGGACTAACATCGGGGAGCTGTTTTTT. It yields the protein CASSRGTNIGELFF. The gene calls are TRBV6-5 and TRBJ2-2, with 7 bases identical to TRBD2. The CDR3 runs 14 residues. Germline V lookup: CDR1 MNHEY, CDR2 SVGAGI.

Points on this clonotype: A much bigger clone sits one base away, suggesting this may be a read error. This CDR3 is missing its conserved last phenylalanine or tryptophan, likely due to a read error. The chain employs TRBV6-2 or TRBV6-3 and TRBJ1-5; D is undetermined. V was clipped by 7 bases and J by 7 bases, with 11 bases between them. Per germline, CDR1 MNHEY and CDR2 SVGEGT. This CDR3 is built from 12 residues. The CDR3 loop reads CASNHGIQPQHY. The CDR3 region has the DNA TGTGCCAGCAACCATGGGATACAGCCCCAGCATTAT.

This sequence joins TRBV28 and TRBJ1-6; D unresolved. The CDR3 length is 15 residues. Trimming shortened V by 7 bases and J by 0 bases, and 10 bases separated the two germline ends. Germline V gene sequence: CDR1 MDHEN, CDR2 SYDVKM. CDR3 sequence reads: CASTETRSYNSPLHF. CDR3 DNA: TGTGCCAGCACGGAGACCCGCTCCTATAATTCACCCCTCCACTTT.

This clonotype has just a few counts. The gene calls are TRBV7-9 and TRBJ2-1; TRBD2 matches 11 bases. The CDR3 length is 12 residues. The germline CDR1 and CDR2 sequences are SEHNR and FQNEAQ (reference sequence). J lost 7 bases, V lost 10 bases, and 3 bases had no gene match. The CDR3 region is CAMTSGINEQFF. CDR3 sequence (DNA): TGTGCCATGACTAGCGGGATAAATGAGCAGTTCTTC.

Turning to this clonotype: A read error may account for a junction end that differs from germline. This chain links TRBV4-2 with TRBJ1-1; 12 nucleotides line up with TRBD1. The CDR3 runs 14 residues. The germline gives CDR1 LGHNA, CDR2 YNFKEQ. In DNA form, the CDR3 reads TGTGCCTCGCAAATCGGGACAGGGGGCACTGAAGCTTCCTTT. This translates into CASQIGTGGTEASF.

This clonotype was observed at least ten times. V is TRBV6-1 and J is TRBJ2-7; TRBD1 matches at 7 bases. Trimming took 4 bases from V and 3 from J; bases not matched to a gene: 6. Germline V gene data show CDR1 as MNHNS and CDR2 as SASEGT. The CDR3 is 14 residues long. CDR3 nucleotide sequence: TGTGCCAGCAGTGCCGGGACAGTCAACTACGAGCAGTACTTC. Translation: CASSAGTVNYEQYF.

Concerning this clonotype: Compared with germline, one end of the junction differs, possibly owing to a read error. This sequence joins TRBV5-4 and TRBJ2-3; TRBD2 agrees at 12 bases. Germline-derived CDR1 and CDR2 are SGHNT and YYREEE (reference sequence). The CDR3 sequence is 16 residues long. In DNA, the CDR3 is TGTGCCACCAGCACCCGACTAGCGGGAGTTTCAGATACGCAGTATTTT. Translating it yields CATSTRLAGVSDTQYF.

This clonotype was picked up many times. This chain links TRBV6-1 with TRBJ2-7; 7 bases fit TRBD1. The germline CDR1 and CDR2 sequences are MNHNS and SASEGT. The V gene end was trimmed by 1 base and the J gene end by 0 bases; junction bases not matched to a gene: 12. The CDR3 has 18 residues. The CDR3 spells CASSEESNRGMGSYEQYF. The CDR3, as DNA: TGTGCCAGCAGTGAAGAGTCAAACAGGGGTATGGGCTCCTACGAGCAGTACTTC.

The chain recombines TRBV29-1 with TRBJ2-5; D gene ambiguous. The ends were cut back, 8 bases at V and 1 base at J, with 8 bases in the middle. This CDR3 has 11 residues. The germline V gene encodes CDR1 SQVTM and CDR2 ANQGSEA. For the CDR3, the DNA is TGCAGCATATGGATCCAAGAGACCCAGTACTTC. Its translation is CSIWIQETQYF.

Of note for this clonotype: Its ends do not fully match the called genes, so a read error is possible. J is TRBJ1-5 and V is TRBV4-2, with D uncertain. CDR3 length: 17 residues. Germline V gene lookup returns CDR1 LGHNA and CDR2 YNFKEQ. The CDR3 spells CASSQDSVRSSDQPQHF. The DNA for the CDR3 is TGTGCCAGCAGCCAAGACTCCGTTAGGAGTAGCGATCAGCCCCAGCATTTT.

On this clonotype: This may be a read error, as it is one base from a much larger clone. The chain combines TRBV10-3 with TRBJ1-2; D may be TRBD1 (6 bases). CDR3 length: 13 amino acids. CDR1 and CDR2 (germline): ENHRY, SYGVKD. CDR3 sequence reads: CANSTQGGYGYTF. The CDR3 coding sequence is TGTGCCAACAGTACACAGGGAGGCTATGGCTACACCTTC.

This clonotype appeared a single time. One junction end disagrees with the germline gene, perhaps due to a read error. The chain uses TRBV10-2 and TRBJ2-3; D might be TRBD1 or TRBD2, each matching 5 bases. CDR3 length equals 17 residues. In germline, CDR1 is WSHSY, CDR2 SAAADI. The CDR3 region is CTSSGSASPGATDTQYF. Written as DNA, the CDR3 is TGCACCAGCAGTGGGTCGGCCTCCCCCGGGGCCACAGATACGCAGTATTTT.

Details on this clonotype: Given the absence of the conserved phenylalanine or tryptophan at the CDR3 end, a read error is likely. This chain connects TRBV4-1 to TRBJ2-1; D might be TRBD2 (5 bases). The V gene's germline CDR1 is MGHRA and CDR2 YSYEKL. This CDR3 has 13 amino acids. The CDR3 loop is CASSPDWYNEQFS. In DNA, the CDR3 is TGCGCAAGCAGCCCGGACTGGTACAATGAGCAGTTCTCC.

In regard to this clonotype: At one of its ends the junction is not consistent with the germline gene, which may arise from a read error. CDR3 in amino acids: CASSTGTRGPTYERYF. The CDR3 DNA sequence: TGTGCCAGCAGCACCGGGACTAGAGGGCCCACCTACGAGCGGTACTTC. V usage is TRBV11-2 and J usage is TRBJ2-7; TRBD2 matches 8 bases. In germline, CDR1 is SGHAT, CDR2 FQNNGV. This CDR3 comprises 16 residues. Supplemented by reference TRBV11-2 and TRBJ2-7, the full variable domain reads EAGVAQSPRYKIIEKRQSVAFWCNPISGHATLYWYQQILGQGPKLLIQFQNNGVVDDSQLPKDRFSAERLKGVDSTLKIQPAKLEDSAVYLCASSTGTRGPTYERYFGPGTRLTVT.